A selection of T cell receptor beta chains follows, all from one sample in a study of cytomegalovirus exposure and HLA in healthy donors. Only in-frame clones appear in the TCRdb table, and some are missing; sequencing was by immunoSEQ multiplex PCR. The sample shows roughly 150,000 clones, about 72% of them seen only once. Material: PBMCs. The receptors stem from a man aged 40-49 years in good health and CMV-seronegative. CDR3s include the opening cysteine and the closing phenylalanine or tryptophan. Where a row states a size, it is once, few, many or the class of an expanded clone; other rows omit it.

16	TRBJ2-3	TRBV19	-	CASSIRRAASTDTQYF
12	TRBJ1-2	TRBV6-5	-	CASSRASHGYTF
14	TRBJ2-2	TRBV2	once	CASSEAAGTGELFF
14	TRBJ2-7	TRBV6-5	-	CASSYSGRQGGWYF
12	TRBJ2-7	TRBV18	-	CASSQDDYEQYF
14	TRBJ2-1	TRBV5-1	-	CASSLRLGGDEQFF
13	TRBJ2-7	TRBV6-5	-	CASSYDRGLEQYF
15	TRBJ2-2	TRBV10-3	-	CAISDGNRDTGELFF
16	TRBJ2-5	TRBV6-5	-	CASSYSGLAVQETQYF
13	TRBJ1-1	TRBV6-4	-	CASSVAGDTEAFF
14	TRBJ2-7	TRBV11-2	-	CASSLGLAVYEQYF
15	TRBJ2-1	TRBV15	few	CATSRKTRGGDEQFF
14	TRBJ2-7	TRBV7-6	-	CASSLGTASYEQYF
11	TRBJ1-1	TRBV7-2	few	CASSLTGRAFF
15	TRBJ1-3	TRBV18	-	CASSPQNRAGNTIYF
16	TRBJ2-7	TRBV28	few	CASSPSVPGQGYEQYF
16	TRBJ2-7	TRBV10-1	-	CASSEYAGPSSYEQYF
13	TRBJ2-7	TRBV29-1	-	CSVTTSGSYEQYF
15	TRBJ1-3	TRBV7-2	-	CASSLGFGVGNTIYF
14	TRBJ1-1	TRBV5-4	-	CASSRRTANTEAFF
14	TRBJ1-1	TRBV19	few	CASSTTGGNTEAFF
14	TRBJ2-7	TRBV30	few	CAWRRRLAGAEQYF
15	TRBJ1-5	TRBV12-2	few	CASHSRDRGNQPQHF
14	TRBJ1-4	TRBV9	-	CASSVVGEGEKLFF
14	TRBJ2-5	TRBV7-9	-	CASSLGDSEETQYF
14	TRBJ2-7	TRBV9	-	CASSIYSSGYEQYF
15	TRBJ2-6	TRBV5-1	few	CASSFAGSGANVLTF
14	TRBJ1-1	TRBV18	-	CASSPLEGVTEAFF
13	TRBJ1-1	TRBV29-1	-	CSVATNGGAEAFF
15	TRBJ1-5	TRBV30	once	CAWSVNQGLNQPQHF
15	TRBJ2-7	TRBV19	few	CASSIGTAPLYEQYF
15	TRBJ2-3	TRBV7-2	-	CASSLVSGATDTQYF
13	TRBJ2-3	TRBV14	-	CASRLAGAYTQYF
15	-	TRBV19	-	CASSTSGQGVYEQYF
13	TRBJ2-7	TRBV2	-	CASSAGGPYEQYF
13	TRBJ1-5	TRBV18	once	CASSSGLDQPQHF
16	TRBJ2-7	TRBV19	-	CASSRTSGPGSYEQYF
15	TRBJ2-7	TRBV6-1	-	CASSAGDRGRYEQYF
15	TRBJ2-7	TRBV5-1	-	CASSTARQYSYEQYF
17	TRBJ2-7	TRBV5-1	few	CASSLGLAGANAYEQYF
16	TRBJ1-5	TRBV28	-	CASSPKSGTGNQPQHF
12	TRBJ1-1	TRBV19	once	CASSIVRGAAFF
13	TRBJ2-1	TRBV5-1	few	CASSSYSYNEQFF
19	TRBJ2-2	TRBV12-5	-	CASGLVLLPGTANTGELFF
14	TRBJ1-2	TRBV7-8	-	CASSLVLQGGGYTF
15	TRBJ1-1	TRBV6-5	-	CASSWGTGSDTEAFF
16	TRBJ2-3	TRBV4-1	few	CASSQDDWVRGDTQYF
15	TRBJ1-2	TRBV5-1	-	CASSSSPDSNYGYPF